These 2 T cell receptor beta chains originate from one sample sequenced in a study of shared clonotypes between healthy human individuals. The repertoire was sequenced with immunoSEQ multiplex PCR; TCRdb's copy has only in-frame clones and lacks some. The sample holds approximately 700,000 clones; about three quarters are singletons and the top ten take 1.5% to 2%. The specimen was memory CD4+ T cells sorted from blood. Subset: CD45RA-negative fraction. The receptors here all came from a woman aged 25-40 years in good health.

The genes are TRBV5-1 and TRBJ2-1; the match to TRBD2 covers 8 bases. The junction had 9 bases not matched to a gene; V was cut back by 4 bases and J by 9 bases. Germline V gene sequence: CDR1 SGHRS, CDR2 YFSETQ. The CDR3 has 14 amino acids. The CDR3, as DNA: TGCGCCAGCAGCGTGCTGACTAGCGCGGGTGAGCAGTTCTTC. Protein product: CASSVLTSAGEQFF.

There are many counts of this clone. At the DNA level, this CDR3 is encoded by other sequences in the same sample as well. This sequence joins TRBV12-5 and TRBJ2-1; the D is unclear. V was trimmed by 1 base and J by 0 bases, leaving 4 bases between them. The CDR3 spans 14 residues. Germline V gene data show CDR1 as LGHNT and CDR2 as FRNRAP. The CDR3 reads CASGLDSSYNEQFF. CDR3 nucleotides: TGTGCTAGTGGTTTGGACAGCTCCTACAATGAGCAGTTCTTC.